A selection of T cell receptor beta chains follows, all from one sample in a study of response to subunit inactivated influenza vaccine. TCRdb recomputed calls from the RT-PCR reads with MiXCR, one row per CDR3 protein. The sample has 450,000 to 550,000 distinct CDR3 sequences, 25% seen once. Here the sequenced sample was CD4+ T cells sorted from PBMCs, taken 5 to 6 days after vaccination. The origin of the receptors is a middle-aged man who received an inactivated influenza vaccine. Both conserved end residues are part of each CDR3. The D gene is left open where the match is weak. Clone size is stated in some rows and not others, as once, few, many or a class when expanded.

size,V,J,D,CDR3,DNA
once,TRBV12-3/TRBV12-4,TRBJ1-2,TRBD1,CASRGGQGTLFYGYTF,TGTGCCAGCCGAGGGGGACAGGGTACTCTTTTCTATGGCTACACCTTC
NA,TRBV20-1,TRBJ2-3,TRBD2,CSARSGTSGSDTQYF,TGCAGTGCTAGAAGCGGGACTAGCGGCTCAGATACGCAGTATTTT
NA,TRBV11-2,TRBJ1-3,NA,CASSLATGPGNTIYF,TGTGCCAGCAGCTTAGCAACAGGGCCTGGAAACACCATATATTTT
few,TRBV7-9,TRBJ1-2,NA,CASSPRQDLYGYTF,TGTGCCAGCAGCCCCCGACAGGACCTCTATGGCTACACCTTC
NA,TRBV7-2,TRBJ1-2,TRBD1,CASSLNSPGQSYGYTF,TGTGCCAGCAGCCTCAACAGCCCGGGACAGAGTTATGGCTACACCTTC
NA,TRBV7-2,TRBJ2-7,TRBD2,CASRTTSGVYEQYF,TGTGCCAGCAGAACTACTAGCGGGGTCTACGAGCAGTACTTC
NA,TRBV3-1,TRBJ2-7,NA,CASSPQWEAGFRRYF,TGTGCCAGCAGCCCTCAGTGGGAGGCCGGGTTTCGGCGGTACTTC
NA,TRBV3-1,TRBJ1-3,NA,CASSAASNTIYF,TGTGCCAGTTCCGCCGCAAGCAACACCATATATTTT
few,TRBV4-3,TRBJ2-3,NA,CASSQDGTGHGAQYF,TGCGCCAGCAGCCAAGATGGCACAGGGCACGGCGCGCAGTATTTT
few,TRBV13,TRBJ2-7,NA,CASSLGRGLNEQYF,TGTGCCAGCAGCTTAGGGCGGGGGCTCAACGAGCAGTACTTC
few,TRBV20-1,TRBJ2-7,NA,CSARDGSIAEYF,TGCAGTGCTAGAGATGGTTCAATCGCGGAGTACTTC
many,TRBV4-3,TRBJ2-2,NA,CASSQGGIRTANTGELFF,TGCGCCAGCAGCCAGGGTGGAATCAGGACAGCGAACACCGGGGAGCTGTTTTTT
NA,TRBV18,TRBJ2-5,TRBD2,CASSQLAGDEETQYF,TGTGCCAGCTCACAACTAGCGGGAGACGAAGAGACCCAGTACTTC
NA,TRBV29-1,TRBJ1-1,NA,CSVGRRLGHAEAFF,TGCAGCGTCGGACGGAGATTGGGCCACGCTGAAGCTTTCTTT
NA,TRBV6-1,TRBJ2-6,NA,CASHRSQTSSGANVLTF,TGTGCCAGTCACCGGTCCCAGACTTCCTCTGGGGCCAACGTCCTGACTTTC
NA,TRBV15,TRBJ2-3,NA,CATSRRGLQTDTQYF,TGTGCCACCAGCAGACGGGGGCTGCAAACAGATACGCAGTATTTT
few,TRBV5-1,TRBJ1-1,NA,CASSLRTNTEAFF,TGCGCCAGCAGCCTACGGACGAACACTGAAGCTTTCTTT